This entry describes one TCR beta chain. This specimen belongs to a study of early T cells in non-severe SARS-CoV-2 infection. Study as a whole: Sequencing used unsorted whole-blood bulk RNA, so chains lack pairing.

TCRdb ran MiXCR on the 5' RACE reads and lists one entry per CDR3 protein. This table has nearly 90,000 distinct CDR3 sequences, roughly an eighth appearing once. There are 18 residues in the CDR3. V was clipped by 0 bases and J by 0 bases; unmatched bases: 10. The germline CDR1 and CDR2 sequences are MGHRA and YSYEKL. Sequencing was carried out using whole blood. This clonotype was obtained from an adult who was a healthcare worker with PCR-confirmed SARS-CoV-2 infection or an uninfected control (not recorded which). The J gene is TRBJ2-7, the V gene TRBV4-1, with TRBD2 identical over 8 bases. The CDR3 DNA is TGCGCCAGCAGCCAAGAGATCGGAGCGGGAGTCTTCTCCTACGAGCAGTACTTC. It translates to CASSQEIGAGVFSYEQYF.